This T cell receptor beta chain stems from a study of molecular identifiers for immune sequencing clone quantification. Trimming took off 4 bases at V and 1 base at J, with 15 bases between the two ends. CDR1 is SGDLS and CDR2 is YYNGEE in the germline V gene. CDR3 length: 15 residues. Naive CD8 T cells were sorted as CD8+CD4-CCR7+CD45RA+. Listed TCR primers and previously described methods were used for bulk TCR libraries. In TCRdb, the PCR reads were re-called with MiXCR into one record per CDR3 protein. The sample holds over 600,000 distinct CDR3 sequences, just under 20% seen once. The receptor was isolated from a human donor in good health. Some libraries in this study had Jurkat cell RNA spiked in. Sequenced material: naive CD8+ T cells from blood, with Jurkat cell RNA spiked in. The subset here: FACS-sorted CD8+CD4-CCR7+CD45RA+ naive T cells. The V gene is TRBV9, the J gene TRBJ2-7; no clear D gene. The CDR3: CASSPLGTPSYEQYF. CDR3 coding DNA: TGTGCCAGCAGCCCCTTGGGAACGCCATCCTACGAGCAGTACTTC.